What follows describes a single T cell receptor (beta chain). This specimen belongs to a study of blood T cell repertoires in COVID-19. Study background: The cDNA or gDNA used as material had been derived from T cells, B-cell-depleted T cells, or PBMCs.

Clones were read by immunoSEQ multiplex PCR, and TCRdb kept only the in-frame ones, dropping some. The data show under 250,000 clones, around nine tenths seen once. CDR1 and CDR2 (germline): SGHAT, FQNNGV. With 6 bases clipped from V and 2 bases from J, the junction kept 8 bases outside the gene matches. There are 16 residues in the CDR3. The sequence was obtained from a woman aged 60-70 years with acute or convalescent COVID-19. The sample consisted of peripheral blood. The rearrangement joins TRBV11-2 to TRBJ2-3, with 10 bases fitting TRBD2. DNA for the CDR3: TGTGCCAGCAGGTCCCAGACTAGCGGGCACACAGATACGCAGTATTTT. Residues: CASRSQTSGHTDTQYF.